This TCR beta chain was obtained from a study of T-cell memory formation after mild COVID-19. Whole-study context: TCR clustering was largely donor specific.

MiXCR was run by TCRdb on the 5' RACE reads, yielding one entry per CDR3 protein. Of under 200,000 distinct CDR3 sequences in the sample, roughly 31% were seen once. Trimming removed 3 bases from V and 1 base from J; junction bases left unmatched: 4. Germline CDR1 and CDR2: LGHNA and YNFKEQ. The CDR3 consists of 15 residues. General study results and limits: Confirmation was lacking for SARS-CoV-2 specificity of second-wave clones that peaked on day 37. Cross-reactive memory apparently joined, as some responding clones appeared in pre-infection memory.

For this clonotype: Its target is unknown.

The chain couples TRBV4-2 to TRBJ1-2, with TRBD1 identical over 8 bases. The sequencing sample was made of PBMCs or a T cell subset sorted from them (not recorded which). This sequence was found in an adult woman who had mild COVID-19 (a few samples of this study predate the infection). Cell type and time point are not known. This chain's CDR3 is CASSQGQVLNYGYTF. DNA of the CDR3: TGTGCCAGCAGCCAGGGACAGGTGCTTAACTATGGCTACACCTTC.